The sequence of this TCR beta chain was determined in a study of shared clonotypes between healthy human individuals. This clone has just one count. The CDR3 is 15 amino acids. Looked up from germline, CDR1 is MGHRA and CDR2 is YSYEKL. V dropped 2 bases and J dropped 0 bases, with 7 bases sitting between them. TCRdb keeps only in-frame clones here, not all; method: immunoSEQ multiplex PCR. The sample lists about 1 million clones, around 76% occurring once. V is TRBV4-1 and J is TRBJ1-4, with no clear D. The specimen was memory CD4+ T cells sorted from blood. The subset denotes: CD45RA-negative fraction. This receptor was obtained from a man aged 18 to 35 in good health. The CDR3 is CASSQSSSTNEKLFF. Here the CDR3 DNA reads TGCGCCAGCAGCCAATCATCCTCAACTAATGAAAAACTGTTTTTT.